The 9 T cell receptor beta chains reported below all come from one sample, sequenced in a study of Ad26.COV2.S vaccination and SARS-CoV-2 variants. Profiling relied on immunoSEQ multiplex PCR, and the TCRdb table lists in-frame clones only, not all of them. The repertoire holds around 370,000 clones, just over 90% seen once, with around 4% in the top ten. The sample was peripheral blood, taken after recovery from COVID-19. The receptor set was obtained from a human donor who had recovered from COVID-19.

The CDR3 DNA is TGCGCCAGCAGCTTATATAAAGAAGAGACCCAGTACTTC. It encodes CASSLYKEETQYF. The J gene is TRBJ2-5, the V gene TRBV5-1; D is ambiguous. The CDR3 runs to 13 residues. Trimming removed 2 bases at V and 3 bases at J, with 8 bases between. Germline V gene lookup returns CDR1 SGHRS and CDR2 YFSETQ.

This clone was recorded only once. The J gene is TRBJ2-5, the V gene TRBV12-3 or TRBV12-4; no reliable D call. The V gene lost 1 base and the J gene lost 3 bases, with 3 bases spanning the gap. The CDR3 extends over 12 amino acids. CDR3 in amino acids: CASSLGEETQYF. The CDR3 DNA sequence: TGTGCCAGCAGTTTAGGTGAAGAGACCCAGTACTTC.

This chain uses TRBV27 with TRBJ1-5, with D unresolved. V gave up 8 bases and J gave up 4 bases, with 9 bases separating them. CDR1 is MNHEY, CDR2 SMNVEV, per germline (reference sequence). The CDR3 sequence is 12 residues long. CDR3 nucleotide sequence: TGTGCCAGCGCTCAGCTGAATCAGCCCCAGCATTTT. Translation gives CASAQLNQPQHF.

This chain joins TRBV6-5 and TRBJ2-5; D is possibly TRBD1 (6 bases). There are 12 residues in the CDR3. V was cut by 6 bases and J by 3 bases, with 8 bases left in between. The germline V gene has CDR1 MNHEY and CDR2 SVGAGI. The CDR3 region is CASRRTEETQYF. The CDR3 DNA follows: TGTGCCAGCAGGCGGACAGAAGAGACCCAGTACTTC.

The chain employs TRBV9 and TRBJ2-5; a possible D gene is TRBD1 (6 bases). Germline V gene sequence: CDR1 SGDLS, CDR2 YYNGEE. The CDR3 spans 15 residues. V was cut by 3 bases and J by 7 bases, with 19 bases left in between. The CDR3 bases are TGTGCCAGCAGCGCCGGGACACGGTCTATTGGGACCCAGTACTTC. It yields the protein CASSAGTRSIGTQYF. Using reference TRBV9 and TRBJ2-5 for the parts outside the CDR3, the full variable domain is DSGVTQTPKHLITATGQRVTLRCSPRSGDLSVYWYQQSLDQGLQFLIQYYNGEERAKGNILERFSAQQFPDLHSELNLSSLELGDSALYFCASSAGTRSIGTQYFGPGTRLLVL.

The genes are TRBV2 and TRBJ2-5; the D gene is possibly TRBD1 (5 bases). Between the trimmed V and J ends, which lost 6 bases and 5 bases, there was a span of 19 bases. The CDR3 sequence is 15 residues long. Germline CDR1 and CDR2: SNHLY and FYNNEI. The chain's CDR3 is CASSADGGARETQYF. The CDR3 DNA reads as TGTGCCAGCAGCGCGGACGGTGGGGCCAGGGAGACCCAGTACTTC.

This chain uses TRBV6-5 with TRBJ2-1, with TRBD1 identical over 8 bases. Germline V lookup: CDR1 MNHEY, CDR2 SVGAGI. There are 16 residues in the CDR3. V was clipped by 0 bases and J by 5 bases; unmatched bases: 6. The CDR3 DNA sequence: TGTGCCAGCAGTTACTCTGACAGGGGAGTTGACAATGAGCAGTTCTTC. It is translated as CASSYSDRGVDNEQFF.

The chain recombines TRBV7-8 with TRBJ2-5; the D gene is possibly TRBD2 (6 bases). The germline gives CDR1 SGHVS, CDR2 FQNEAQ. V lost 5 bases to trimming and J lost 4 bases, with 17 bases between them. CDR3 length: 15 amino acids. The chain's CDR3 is CASSPPSAGLETQYF. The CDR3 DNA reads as TGTGCCAGCAGCCCTCCCTCTGCGGGGTTAGAGACCCAGTACTTC.

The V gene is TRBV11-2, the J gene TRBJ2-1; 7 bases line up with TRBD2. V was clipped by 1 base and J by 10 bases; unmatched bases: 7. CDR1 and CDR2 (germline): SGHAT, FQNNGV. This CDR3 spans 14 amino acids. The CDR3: CASSLGLAPWEQFF. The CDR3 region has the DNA TGTGCCAGCAGCTTAGGACTAGCCCCCTGGGAGCAGTTCTTC.